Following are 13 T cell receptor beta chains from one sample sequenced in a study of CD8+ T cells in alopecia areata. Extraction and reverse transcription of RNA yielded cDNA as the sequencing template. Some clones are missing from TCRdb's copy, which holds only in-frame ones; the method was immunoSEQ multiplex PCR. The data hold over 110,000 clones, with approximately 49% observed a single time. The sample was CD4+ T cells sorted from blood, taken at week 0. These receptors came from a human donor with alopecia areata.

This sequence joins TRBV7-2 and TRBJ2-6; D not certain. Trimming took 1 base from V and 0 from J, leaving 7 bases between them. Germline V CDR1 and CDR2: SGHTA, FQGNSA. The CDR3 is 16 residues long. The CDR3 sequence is CASSLVGNSGANVLTF. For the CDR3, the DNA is TGTGCCAGCAGCTTAGTCGGAAACTCTGGGGCCAACGTCCTGACTTTC. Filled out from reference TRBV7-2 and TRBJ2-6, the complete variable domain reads GAGVSQSPSNKVTEKGKDVELRCDPISGHTALYWYRQSLGQGLEFLIYFQGNSAPDKSGLPSDRFSAERTGGSVSTLTIQRTQQEDSAVYLCASSLVGNSGANVLTFGAGSRLTVL.

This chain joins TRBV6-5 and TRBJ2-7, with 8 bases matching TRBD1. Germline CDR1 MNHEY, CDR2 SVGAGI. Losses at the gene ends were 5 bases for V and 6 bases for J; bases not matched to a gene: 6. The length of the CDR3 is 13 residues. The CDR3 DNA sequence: TGTGCCAGCAGTCCAGGACAGGGAGGCGAGCAGTACTTC. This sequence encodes CASSPGQGGEQYF.

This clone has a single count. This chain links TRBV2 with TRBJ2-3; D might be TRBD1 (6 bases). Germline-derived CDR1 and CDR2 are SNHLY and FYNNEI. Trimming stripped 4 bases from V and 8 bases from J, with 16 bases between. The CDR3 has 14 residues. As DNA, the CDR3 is TGTGCCAGCAGTGGGACAGTACTCTCGGGTACGCAGTATTTT. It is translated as CASSGTVLSGTQYF. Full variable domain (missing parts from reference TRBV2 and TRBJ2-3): EPEVTQTPSHQVTQMGQEVILRCVPISNHLYFYWYRQILGQKVEFLVSFYNNEISEKSEIFDDQFSVERPDGSNFTLKIRSTKLEDSAMYFCASSGTVLSGTQYFGPGTRLTVL.

The chain's CDR3 is CASSFNSYEQYF. The DNA of the CDR3 is TGTGCCAGCAGCTTCAACTCCTACGAGCAGTACTTC. The gene calls are TRBV7-2 and TRBJ2-7; no reliable D call. CDR1 and CDR2 (germline): SGHTA, FQGNSA. The CDR3 is 12 amino acids. V was cut by 3 bases and J by 0 bases, with 3 bases left in between.

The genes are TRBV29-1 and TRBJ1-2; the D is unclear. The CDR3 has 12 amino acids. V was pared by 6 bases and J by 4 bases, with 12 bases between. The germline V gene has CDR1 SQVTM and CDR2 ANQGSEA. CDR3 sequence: CSVRADRYGYTF. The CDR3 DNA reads TGCAGCGTCAGAGCCGACCGCTATGGCTACACCTTC. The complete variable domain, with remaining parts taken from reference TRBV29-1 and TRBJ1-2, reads SAVISQKPSRDICQRGTSLTIQCQVDSQVTMMFWYRQQPGQSLTLIATANQGSEATYESGFVIDKFPISRPNLTFSTLTVSNMSPEDSSIYLCSVRADRYGYTFGSGTRLTVV.

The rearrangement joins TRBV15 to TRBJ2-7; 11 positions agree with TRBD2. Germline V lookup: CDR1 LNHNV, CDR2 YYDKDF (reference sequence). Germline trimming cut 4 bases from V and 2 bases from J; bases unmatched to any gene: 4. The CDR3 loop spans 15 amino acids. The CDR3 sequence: CATSTGLAETYEQYF. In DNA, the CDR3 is TGTGCCACCAGCACGGGACTAGCGGAAACCTACGAGCAGTACTTC. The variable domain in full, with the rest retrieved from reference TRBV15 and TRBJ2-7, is DAMVIQNPRYQVTQFGKPVTLSCSQTLNHNVMYWYQQKSSQAPKLLFHYYDKDFNNEADTPDNFQSRRPNTSFCFLDIRSPGLGDTAMYLCATSTGLAETYEQYFGPGTRLTVT.

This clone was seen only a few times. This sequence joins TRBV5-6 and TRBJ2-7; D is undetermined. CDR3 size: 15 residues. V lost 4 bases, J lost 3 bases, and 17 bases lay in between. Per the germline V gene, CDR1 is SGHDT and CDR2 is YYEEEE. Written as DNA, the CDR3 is TGTGCCAGCAGCCGTCGGTCCATCGGGTTCTACGAGCAGTACTTC. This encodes CASSRRSIGFYEQYF.

The chain's CDR3 is CSLTRSPGETQYF. The CDR3 DNA reads as TGCAGCCTCACCAGGTCCCCGGGGGAGACCCAGTACTTC. This chain joins TRBV29-1 and TRBJ2-5; maybe TRBD2 (5 bases). The ends were cut back, 8 bases at V and 5 bases at J, with 18 bases in the middle. Germline assignment: CDR1 SQVTM and CDR2 ANQGSEA. This CDR3 region has 13 residues. The full variable domain, completed using reference TRBV29-1 and TRBJ2-5, is SAVISQKPSRDICQRGTSLTIQCQVDSQVTMMFWYRQQPGQSLTLIATANQGSEATYESGFVIDKFPISRPNLTFSTLTVSNMSPEDSSIYLCSLTRSPGETQYFGPGTRLLVL.

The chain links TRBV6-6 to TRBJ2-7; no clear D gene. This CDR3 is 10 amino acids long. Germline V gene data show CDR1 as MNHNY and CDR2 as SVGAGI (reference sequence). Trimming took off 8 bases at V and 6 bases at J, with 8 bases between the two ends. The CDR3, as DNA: TGTGCCAGCGGTTTACCCGAGCAGTACTTC. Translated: CASGLPEQYF.

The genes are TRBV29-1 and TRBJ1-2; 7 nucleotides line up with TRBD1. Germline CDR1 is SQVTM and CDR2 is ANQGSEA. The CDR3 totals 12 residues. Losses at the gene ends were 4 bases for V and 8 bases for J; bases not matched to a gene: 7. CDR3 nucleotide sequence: TGCAGCGTTGTCGAGGGGGCTATGGGCTACACCTTC. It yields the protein CSVVEGAMGYTF.

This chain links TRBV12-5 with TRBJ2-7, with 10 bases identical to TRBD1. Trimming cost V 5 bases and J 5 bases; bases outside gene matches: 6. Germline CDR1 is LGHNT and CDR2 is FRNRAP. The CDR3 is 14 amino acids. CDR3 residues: CASGPGTGAHEQYF. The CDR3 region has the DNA TGTGCTAGTGGTCCCGGGACAGGGGCCCACGAGCAGTACTTC.

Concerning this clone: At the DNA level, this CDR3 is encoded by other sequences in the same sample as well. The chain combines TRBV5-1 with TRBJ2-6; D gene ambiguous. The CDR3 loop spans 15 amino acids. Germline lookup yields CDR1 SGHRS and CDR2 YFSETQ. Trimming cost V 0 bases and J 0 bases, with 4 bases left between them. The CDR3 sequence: CASSLEGSGANVLTF. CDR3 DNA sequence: TGCGCCAGCAGCTTGGAAGGCTCTGGGGCCAACGTCCTGACTTTC.

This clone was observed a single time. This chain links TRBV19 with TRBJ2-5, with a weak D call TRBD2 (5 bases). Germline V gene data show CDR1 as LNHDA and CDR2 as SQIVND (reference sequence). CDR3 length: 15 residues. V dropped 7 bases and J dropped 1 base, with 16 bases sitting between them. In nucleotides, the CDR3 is TGTGCCAGTATGCCCCTGGGAGCGGCCCAAGAGACCCAGTACTTC. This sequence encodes CASMPLGAAQETQYF.